The 12 T cell receptor beta chains below come from one sample, sequenced in a study of PD-1 blockade in classical Hodgkin lymphoma. As for time point: cycle 4 day 1 (C4D1), after less than seven weeks of nivolumab. In every patient, relapse followed autologous stem cell transplantation, while exposure to brentuximab vedotin differed. Some clones are missing from TCRdb's copy, which holds only in-frame ones; the method was immunoSEQ multiplex PCR. The sample has tens of thousands of clones, about 83% seen once. Sequenced here: peripheral blood mononuclear cells (PBMCs), sampled before the fourth cycle of nivolumab. The receptors derive from a human donor with classical Hodgkin lymphoma.

A remark on this clone: The same CDR3 is also encoded by other DNA sequences in this sample. V usage is TRBV2 and J usage is TRBJ2-7, with D unclear. V gave up 8 bases and J gave up 0 bases, with 8 bases separating them. Germline CDR1 SNHLY, CDR2 FYNNEI. There are 12 residues in the CDR3. Here the CDR3 DNA reads TGTGCCAGCTCTGGGGACTCCTACGAGCAGTACTTC. It yields the protein CASSGDSYEQYF.

The chain joins TRBV10-3 to TRBJ2-7, with D perhaps matching TRBD2 (6 bases). Trimming shortened V by 0 bases and J by 6 bases, and 12 bases separated the two germline ends. The CDR3 loop spans 14 amino acids. In germline, CDR1 is ENHRY, CDR2 SYGVKD. CDR3 in amino acids: CAISESVGGGEQYF. CDR3 nucleotides: TGTGCCATCAGTGAGTCGGTGGGGGGTGGCGAGCAGTACTTC.

The V and J genes are TRBV5-1 and TRBJ2-7; 8 nucleotides agree with TRBD2. Per the germline V gene, CDR1 is SGHRS and CDR2 is YFSETQ. Losses at the gene ends were 0 bases for V and 5 bases for J; bases not matched to a gene: 7. This CDR3 spans 15 amino acids. CDR3 region: CASSLAAGGAHEQYF. The CDR3, as DNA: TGCGCCAGCAGCTTGGCCGCGGGAGGTGCCCACGAGCAGTACTTC.

For this clone: A much larger clone differs by one base, so this may be a read error. This chain connects TRBV5-4 to TRBJ1-1; D may be TRBD1 (6 bases). The CDR3 is made up of 14 amino acids. Germline V gene lookup returns CDR1 SGHNT and CDR2 YYREEE (reference sequence). CDR3 loop: CASSKGGGDTETFF. The CDR3 DNA sequence: TGTGCCAGCAGTAAAGGGGGTGGAGACACTGAAACTTTCTTT.

The chain combines TRBV9 with TRBJ1-3; TRBD1 matches 10 bases. CDR1 is SGDLS and CDR2 is YYNGEE in the germline V gene. Unmatched junction bases numbered 6, after V lost 1 base and J lost 2 bases. The CDR3 loop spans 17 amino acids. The CDR3 region is CASSVFDRGLAGNTIYF. The CDR3 nucleotides are TGTGCCAGCAGCGTATTCGACAGGGGGCTTGCTGGAAACACCATATATTTT. Drawing the rest from reference TRBV9 and TRBJ1-3, the complete variable domain is DSGVTQTPKHLITATGQRVTLRCSPRSGDLSVYWYQQSLDQGLQFLIQYYNGEERAKGNILERFSAQQFPDLHSELNLSSLELGDSALYFCASSVFDRGLAGNTIYFGEGSWLTVV.

The rearrangement links TRBV7-9 to TRBJ2-7, with TRBD2 matching over 7 bases. CDR3 length: 14 amino acids. Trimming cost V 2 bases and J 7 bases; bases outside gene matches: 8. Germline V gene data show CDR1 as SEHNR and CDR2 as FQNEAQ (reference sequence). The CDR3 loop is CASSLRELAREQYF. In nucleotides, the CDR3 is TGTGCCAGCAGCTTACGCGAACTAGCGCGGGAGCAGTACTTC. Full variable domain (rest looked up from reference TRBV7-9 and TRBJ2-7): DTGVSQNPRHKITKRGQNVTFRCDPISEHNRLYWYRQTLGQGPEFLTYFQNEAQLEKSRLLSDRFSAERPKGSFSTLEIQRTEQGDSAMYLCASSLRELAREQYFGPGTRLTVT.

The V call is TRBV10-3, the J call TRBJ2-7; D is uncertain. Germline lookup yields CDR1 ENHRY and CDR2 SYGVKD. Trimming pared 0 bases from V and 3 bases from J, leaving 9 bases between. CDR3 length: 14 amino acids. The CDR3, as DNA: TGTGCCATCAGTGAGTCGGGAACACTCTACGAGCAGTACTTC. Translating it yields CAISESGTLYEQYF.

Only a few counts were recorded for this clone. This chain links TRBV5-1 with TRBJ2-5; 8 bases align to TRBD1. Per germline, CDR1 SGHRS and CDR2 YFSETQ. V lost 4 bases and J lost 3; bases outside the gene matches: 8. The CDR3 covers 15 residues. The CDR3 DNA follows: TGCGCCAGCAGCACCCCGGACAGGGCAGAAGAGACCCAGTACTTC. Translation: CASSTPDRAEETQYF.

This clone appeared once. This chain joins TRBV9 and TRBJ2-7, with D possibly TRBD1 on 7 matching bases. V shed 3 bases and J shed 7 bases, with 14 bases lying between them. The CDR3 covers 13 residues. Germline assignment: CDR1 SGDLS and CDR2 YYNGEE. DNA of the CDR3: TGTGCCAGCAGCGCAGGGGGGTTGGAAGAGCAGTACTTC. Protein sequence: CASSAGGLEEQYF.

The gene calls are TRBV10-3 and TRBJ2-2; 9 positions agree with TRBD1. This CDR3 has 16 residues. CDR1 is ENHRY and CDR2 is SYGVKD in the germline V gene. Trimming took 2 bases from V and 6 from J; bases not matched to a gene: 7. The CDR3 sequence: CAISEVGQGISGELFF. Written as DNA, the CDR3 is TGTGCCATCAGTGAGGTGGGACAGGGTATCTCCGGGGAGCTGTTTTTT.

The rearrangement links TRBV19 to TRBJ2-2; D might be TRBD2 (6 bases). This CDR3 comprises 16 residues. CDR1 is LNHDA, CDR2 SQIVND, per germline (reference sequence). Trimming removed 7 bases from V and 6 bases from J, with 21 bases in between. The CDR3: CASIDPGTSHAGELFF. As DNA, the CDR3 is TGTGCCAGTATCGACCCCGGGACTTCCCACGCCGGGGAGCTGTTTTTT.

The chain couples TRBV28 to TRBJ1-5; possibly TRBD1 for D (5 bases). CDR1 MDHEN and CDR2 SYDVKM come from the germline V gene. Trimming removed 5 bases from V and 3 bases from J, with 20 bases in between. CDR3 length: 17 amino acids. This CDR3 is CASSPQPKDSFNQPQHF. For the CDR3, the DNA is TGTGCCAGCAGTCCGCAACCGAAAGACAGTTTCAATCAGCCCCAGCATTTT.